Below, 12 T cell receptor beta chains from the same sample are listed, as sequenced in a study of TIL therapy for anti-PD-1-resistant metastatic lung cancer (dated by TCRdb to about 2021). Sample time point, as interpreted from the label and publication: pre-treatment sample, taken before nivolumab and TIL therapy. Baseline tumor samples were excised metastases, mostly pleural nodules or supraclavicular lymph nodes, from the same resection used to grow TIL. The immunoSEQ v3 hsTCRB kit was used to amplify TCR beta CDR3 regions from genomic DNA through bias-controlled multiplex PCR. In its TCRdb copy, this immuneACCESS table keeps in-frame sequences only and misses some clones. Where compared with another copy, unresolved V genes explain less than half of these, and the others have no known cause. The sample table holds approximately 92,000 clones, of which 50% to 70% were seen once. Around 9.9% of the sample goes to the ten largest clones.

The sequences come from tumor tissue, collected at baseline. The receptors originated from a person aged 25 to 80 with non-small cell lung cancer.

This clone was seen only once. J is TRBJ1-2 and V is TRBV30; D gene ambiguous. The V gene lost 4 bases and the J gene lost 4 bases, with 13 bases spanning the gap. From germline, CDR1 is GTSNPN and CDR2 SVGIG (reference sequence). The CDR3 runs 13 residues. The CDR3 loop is CAWKWRTVYGYTF. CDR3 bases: TGTGCCTGGAAATGGCGAACCGTCTATGGCTACACCTTC.

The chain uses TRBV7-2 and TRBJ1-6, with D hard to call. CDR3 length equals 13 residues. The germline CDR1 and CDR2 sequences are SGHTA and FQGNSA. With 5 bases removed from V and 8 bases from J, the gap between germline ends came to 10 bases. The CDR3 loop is CASSPRWDSPLHF. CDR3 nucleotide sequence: TGTGCCAGCAGCCCACGGTGGGATTCACCCCTCCACTTT.

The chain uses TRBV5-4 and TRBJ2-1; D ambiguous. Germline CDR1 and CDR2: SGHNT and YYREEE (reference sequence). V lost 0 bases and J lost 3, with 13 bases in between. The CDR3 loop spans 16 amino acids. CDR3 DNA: TGTGCCAGCAGCTTGGATCCCGCCAGGCTCTACAATGAGCAGTTCTTC. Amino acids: CASSLDPARLYNEQFF.

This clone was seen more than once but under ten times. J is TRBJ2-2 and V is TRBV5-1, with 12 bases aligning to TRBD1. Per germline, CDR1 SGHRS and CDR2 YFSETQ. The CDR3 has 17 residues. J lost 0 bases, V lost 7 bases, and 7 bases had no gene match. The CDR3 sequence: CASARDRGQSNTGELFF. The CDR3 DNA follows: TGCGCCAGCGCAAGGGACAGGGGGCAATCGAACACCGGGGAGCTGTTTTTT.

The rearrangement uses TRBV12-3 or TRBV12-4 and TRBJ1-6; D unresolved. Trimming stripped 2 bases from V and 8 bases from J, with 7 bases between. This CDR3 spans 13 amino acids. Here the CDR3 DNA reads TGTGCCAGCAGTTTAACGGGGTATTCACCCCTCCACTTT. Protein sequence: CASSLTGYSPLHF.

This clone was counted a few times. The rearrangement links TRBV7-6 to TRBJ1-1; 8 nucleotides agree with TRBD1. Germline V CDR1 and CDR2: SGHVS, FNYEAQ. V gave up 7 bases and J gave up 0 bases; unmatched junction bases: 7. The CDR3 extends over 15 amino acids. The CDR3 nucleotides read TGTGCCAGCACCCCCGAGGACAGGGTGAACACTGAAGCTTTCTTT. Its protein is CASTPEDRVNTEAFF.

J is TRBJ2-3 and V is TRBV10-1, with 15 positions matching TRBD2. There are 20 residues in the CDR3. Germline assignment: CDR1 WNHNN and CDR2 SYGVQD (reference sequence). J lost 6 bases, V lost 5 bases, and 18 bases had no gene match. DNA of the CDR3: TGCGCCAGCAGTCGGACTAGCGGGGGGGCAGGGCCCTTAGGGTTGGATACGCAGTATTTT. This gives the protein CASSRTSGGAGPLGLDTQYF.

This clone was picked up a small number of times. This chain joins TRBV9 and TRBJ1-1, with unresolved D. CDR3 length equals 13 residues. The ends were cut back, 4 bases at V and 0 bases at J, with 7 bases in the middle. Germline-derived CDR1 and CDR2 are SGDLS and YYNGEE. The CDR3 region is CASSFTMNTEAFF. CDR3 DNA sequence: TGTGCCAGCAGCTTTACCATGAACACTGAAGCTTTCTTT.

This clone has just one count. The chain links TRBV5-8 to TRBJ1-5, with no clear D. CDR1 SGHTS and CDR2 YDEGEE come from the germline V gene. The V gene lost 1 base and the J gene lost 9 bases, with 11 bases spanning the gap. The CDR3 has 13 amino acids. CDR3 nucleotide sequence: TGTGCCAGCAGCTTGTTGGAGGGATCGCCCCAGCATTTT. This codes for CASSLLEGSPQHF.

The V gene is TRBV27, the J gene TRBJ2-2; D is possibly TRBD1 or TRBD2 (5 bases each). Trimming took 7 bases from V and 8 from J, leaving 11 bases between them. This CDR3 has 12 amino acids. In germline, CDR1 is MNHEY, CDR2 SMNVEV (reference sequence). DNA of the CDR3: TGTGCCAGCAAGCCTTGGGGGGGGGAGCTGTTTTTT. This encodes CASKPWGGELFF.

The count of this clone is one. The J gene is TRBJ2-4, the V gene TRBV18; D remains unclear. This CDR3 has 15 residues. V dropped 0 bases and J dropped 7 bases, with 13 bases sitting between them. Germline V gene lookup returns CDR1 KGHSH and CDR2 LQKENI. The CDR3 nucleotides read TGTGCCAGCTCACCACCGAGGACCGAGCCGAACATTCAGTACTTC. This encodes CASSPPRTEPNIQYF.

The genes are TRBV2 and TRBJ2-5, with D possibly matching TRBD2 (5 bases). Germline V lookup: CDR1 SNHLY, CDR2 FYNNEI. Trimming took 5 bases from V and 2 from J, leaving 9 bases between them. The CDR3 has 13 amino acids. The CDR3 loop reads CASSQEDQETQYF. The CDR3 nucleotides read TGTGCCAGCAGTCAGGAGGATCAAGAGACCCAGTACTTC.